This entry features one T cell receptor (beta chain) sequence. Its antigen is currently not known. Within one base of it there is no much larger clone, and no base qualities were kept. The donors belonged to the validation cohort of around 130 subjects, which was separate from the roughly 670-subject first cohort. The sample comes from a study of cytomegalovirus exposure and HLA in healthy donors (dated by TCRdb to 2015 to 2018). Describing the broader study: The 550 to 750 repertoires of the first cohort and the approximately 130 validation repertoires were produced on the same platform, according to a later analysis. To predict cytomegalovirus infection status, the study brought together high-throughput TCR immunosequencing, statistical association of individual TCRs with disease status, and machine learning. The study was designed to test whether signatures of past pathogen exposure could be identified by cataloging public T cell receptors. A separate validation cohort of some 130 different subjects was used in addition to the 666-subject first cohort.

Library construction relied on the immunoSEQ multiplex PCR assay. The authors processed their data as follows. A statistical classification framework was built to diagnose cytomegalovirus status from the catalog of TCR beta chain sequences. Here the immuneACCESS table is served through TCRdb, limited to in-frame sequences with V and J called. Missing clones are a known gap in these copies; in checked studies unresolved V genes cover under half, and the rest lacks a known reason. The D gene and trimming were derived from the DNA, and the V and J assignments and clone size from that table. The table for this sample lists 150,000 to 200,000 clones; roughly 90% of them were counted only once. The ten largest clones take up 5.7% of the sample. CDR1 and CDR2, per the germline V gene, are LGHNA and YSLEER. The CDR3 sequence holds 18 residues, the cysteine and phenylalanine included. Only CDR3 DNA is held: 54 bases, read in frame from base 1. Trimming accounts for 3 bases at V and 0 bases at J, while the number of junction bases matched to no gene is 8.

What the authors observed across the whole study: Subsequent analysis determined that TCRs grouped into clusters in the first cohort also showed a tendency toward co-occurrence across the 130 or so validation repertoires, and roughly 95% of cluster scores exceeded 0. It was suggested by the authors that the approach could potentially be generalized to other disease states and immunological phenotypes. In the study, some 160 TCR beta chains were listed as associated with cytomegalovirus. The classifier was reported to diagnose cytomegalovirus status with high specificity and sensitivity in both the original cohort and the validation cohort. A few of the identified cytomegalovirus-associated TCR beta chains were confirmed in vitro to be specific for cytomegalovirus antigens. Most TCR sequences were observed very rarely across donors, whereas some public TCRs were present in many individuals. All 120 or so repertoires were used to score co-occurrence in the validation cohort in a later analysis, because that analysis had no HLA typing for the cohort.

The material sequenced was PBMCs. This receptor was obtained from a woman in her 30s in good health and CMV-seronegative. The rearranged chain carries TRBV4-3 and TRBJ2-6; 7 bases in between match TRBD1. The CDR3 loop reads CASSQGDSGSSGANVLTF. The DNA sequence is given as TGCGCCAGCAGCCAGGGGGACAGCGGAAGCTCTGGGGCCAACGTCCTGACTTTC.